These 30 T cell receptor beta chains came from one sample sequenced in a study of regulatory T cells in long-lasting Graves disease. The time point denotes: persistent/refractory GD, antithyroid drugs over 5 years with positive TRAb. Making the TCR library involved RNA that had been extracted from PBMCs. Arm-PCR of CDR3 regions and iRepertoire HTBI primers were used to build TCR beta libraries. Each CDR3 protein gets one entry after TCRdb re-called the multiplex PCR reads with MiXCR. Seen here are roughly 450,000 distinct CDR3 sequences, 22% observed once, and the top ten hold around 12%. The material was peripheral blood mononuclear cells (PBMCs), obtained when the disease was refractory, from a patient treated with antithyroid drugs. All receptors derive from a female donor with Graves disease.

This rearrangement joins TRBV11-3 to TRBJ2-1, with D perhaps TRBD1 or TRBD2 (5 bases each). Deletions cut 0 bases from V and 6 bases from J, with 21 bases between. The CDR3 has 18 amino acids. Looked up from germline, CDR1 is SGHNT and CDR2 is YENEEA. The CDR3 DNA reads TGTGCCAGCAGCTTAGAAGGGTGGGGGAGAGGCCACTCCAATGAGCAGTTCTTC. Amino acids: CASSLEGWGRGHSNEQFF.

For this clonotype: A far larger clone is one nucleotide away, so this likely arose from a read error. DNA of the CDR3: TGTGCCAGCAGTGAAAGCACGAGGAATGAAAAACTGTTTTTT. Protein: CASSESTRNEKLFF. V is TRBV7-3 and J is TRBJ1-4, with D unclear. Trimming took 6 bases from V and 5 from J, leaving 13 bases between them. The CDR3 runs 14 residues. CDR1 and CDR2 (germline): SGHTA, FQGTGA.

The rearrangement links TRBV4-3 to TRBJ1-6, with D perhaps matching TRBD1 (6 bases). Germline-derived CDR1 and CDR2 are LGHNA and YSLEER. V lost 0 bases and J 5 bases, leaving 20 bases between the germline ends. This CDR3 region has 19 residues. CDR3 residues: CASSQDLGRGFSDNSPLHF. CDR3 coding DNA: TGCGCCAGCAGCCAAGATTTGGGCAGGGGATTTTCTGATAATTCACCCCTCCACTTT.

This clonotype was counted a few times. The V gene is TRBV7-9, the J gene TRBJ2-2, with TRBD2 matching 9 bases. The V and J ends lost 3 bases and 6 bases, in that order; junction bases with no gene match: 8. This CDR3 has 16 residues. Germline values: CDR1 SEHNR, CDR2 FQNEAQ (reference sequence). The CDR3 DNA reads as TGTGCCAGCAGCTTGGAGCGGGAGGCCCCACCCGGGGAGCTGTTTTTT. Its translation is CASSLEREAPPGELFF.

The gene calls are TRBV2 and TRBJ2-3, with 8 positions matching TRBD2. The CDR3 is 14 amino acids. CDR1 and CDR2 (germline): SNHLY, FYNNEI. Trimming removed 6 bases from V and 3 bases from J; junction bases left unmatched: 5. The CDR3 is CASRISGGTDTQYF. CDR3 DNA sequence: TGTGCCAGCAGGATAAGCGGGGGTACAGATACGCAGTATTTT.

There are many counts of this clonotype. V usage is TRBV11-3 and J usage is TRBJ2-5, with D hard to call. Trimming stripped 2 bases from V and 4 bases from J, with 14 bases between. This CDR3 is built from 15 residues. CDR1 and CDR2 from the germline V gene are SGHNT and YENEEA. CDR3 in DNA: TGTGCCAGCAGCTTACCCTGGCCCCAAGGAGAGACCCAGTACTTC. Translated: CASSLPWPQGETQYF.

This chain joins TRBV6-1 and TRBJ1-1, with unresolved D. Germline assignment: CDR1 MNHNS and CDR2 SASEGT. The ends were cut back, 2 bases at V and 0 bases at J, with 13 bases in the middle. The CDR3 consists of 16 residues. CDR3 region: CASSENYGYMNTEAFF. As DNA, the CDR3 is TGTGCCAGCAGTGAAAACTATGGGTACATGAACACTGAAGCTTTCTTT.

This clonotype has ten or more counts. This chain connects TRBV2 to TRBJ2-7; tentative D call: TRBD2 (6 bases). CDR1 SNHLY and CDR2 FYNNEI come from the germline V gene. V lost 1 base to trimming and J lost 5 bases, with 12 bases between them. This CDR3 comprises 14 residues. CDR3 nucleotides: TGTGCCAGCAGTGAAGAAGGAGGGTATGACGAGCAGTACTTC. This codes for CASSEEGGYDEQYF.

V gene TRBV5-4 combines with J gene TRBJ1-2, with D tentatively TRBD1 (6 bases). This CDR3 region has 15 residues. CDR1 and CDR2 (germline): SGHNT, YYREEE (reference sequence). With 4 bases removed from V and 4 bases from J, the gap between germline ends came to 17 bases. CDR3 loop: CASSPNAGVGYGYTF. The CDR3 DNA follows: TGTGCCAGCAGCCCCAATGCAGGGGTGGGCTATGGCTACACCTTC.

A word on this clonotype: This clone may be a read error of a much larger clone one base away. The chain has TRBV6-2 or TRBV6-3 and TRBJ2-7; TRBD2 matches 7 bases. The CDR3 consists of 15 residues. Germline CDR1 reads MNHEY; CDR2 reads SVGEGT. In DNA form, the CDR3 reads TGTGCCGGCAGTTACTCGGAGCGGGGAAGCTACGAGCAGTACTTC. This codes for CAGSYSERGSYEQYF.

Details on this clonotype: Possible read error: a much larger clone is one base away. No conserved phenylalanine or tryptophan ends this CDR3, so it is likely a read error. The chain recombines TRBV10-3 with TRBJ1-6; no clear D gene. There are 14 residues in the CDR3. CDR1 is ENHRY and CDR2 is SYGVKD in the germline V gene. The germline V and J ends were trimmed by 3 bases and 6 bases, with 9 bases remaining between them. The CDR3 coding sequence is TGTGCCATCAGTGACGGGCAGGCTAATTCACCCCTCCACTCT. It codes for CAISDGQANSPLHS.

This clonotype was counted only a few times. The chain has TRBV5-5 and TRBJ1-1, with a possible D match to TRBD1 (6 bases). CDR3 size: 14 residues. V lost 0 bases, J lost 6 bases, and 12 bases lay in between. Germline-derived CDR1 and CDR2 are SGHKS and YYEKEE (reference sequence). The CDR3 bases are TGTGCCAGCAGCTTGGGCGGCAGGGGCGCTGAAGCTTTCTTT. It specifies CASSLGGRGAEAFF.

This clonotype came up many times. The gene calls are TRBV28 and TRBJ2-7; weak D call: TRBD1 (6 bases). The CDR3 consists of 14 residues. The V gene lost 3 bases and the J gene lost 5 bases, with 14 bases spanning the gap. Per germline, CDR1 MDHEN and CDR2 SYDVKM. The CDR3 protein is CASSFTRGTHEQYF. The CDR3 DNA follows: TGTGCCAGCAGTTTCACCAGGGGCACCCACGAGCAGTACTTC. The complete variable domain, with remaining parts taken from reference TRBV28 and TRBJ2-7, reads DVKVTQSSRYLVKRTGEKVFLECVQDMDHENMFWYRQDPGLGLRLIYFSYDVKMKEKGDIPEGYSVSREKKERFSLILESASTNQTSMYLCASSFTRGTHEQYFGPGTRLTVT.

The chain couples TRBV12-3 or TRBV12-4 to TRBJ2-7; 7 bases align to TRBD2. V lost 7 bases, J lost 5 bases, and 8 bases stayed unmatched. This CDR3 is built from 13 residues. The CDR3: CASTTGLPNEQYF. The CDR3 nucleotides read TGTGCCAGCACTACGGGACTACCCAACGAGCAGTACTTC.

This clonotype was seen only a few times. CDR3 sequence (DNA): TGTGCCAGCACTCAGGGGAATAATTCACCCCTCCACTTT. Encoded protein: CASTQGNNSPLHF. The chain carries TRBV14 and TRBJ1-6, with TRBD1 as a possible D gene (6 bases). Germline loops: CDR1 SGHDN, CDR2 FVKESK. V lost 7 bases and J 5 bases, leaving 9 bases between the germline ends. The CDR3 consists of 13 residues.

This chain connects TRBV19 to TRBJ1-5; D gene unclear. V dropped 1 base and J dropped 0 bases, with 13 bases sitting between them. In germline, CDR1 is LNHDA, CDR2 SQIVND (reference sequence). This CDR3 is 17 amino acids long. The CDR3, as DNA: TGTGCCAGTAGTATAGCCGGAAACATCTTTAGCAATCAGCCCCAGCATTTT. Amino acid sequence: CASSIAGNIFSNQPQHF.

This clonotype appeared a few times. The CDR3 nucleotides are TGTGCCAGCAGCTTAGAGGGACTAGTAGGTGATACGCAGTATTTT. This encodes CASSLEGLVGDTQYF. V and J are TRBV7-2 and TRBJ2-3, with 8 bases aligning to TRBD2. CDR3 length equals 15 residues. Looked up from germline, CDR1 is SGHTA and CDR2 is FQGNSA. V lost 1 base and J lost 6; bases outside the gene matches: 6.

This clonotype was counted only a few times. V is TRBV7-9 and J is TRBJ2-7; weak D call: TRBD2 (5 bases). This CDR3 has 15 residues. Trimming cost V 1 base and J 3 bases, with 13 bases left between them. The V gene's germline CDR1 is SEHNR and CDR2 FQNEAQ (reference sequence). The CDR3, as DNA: TGTGCCAGCAGCTTAGGGGAAAGCGGTCACTACGAGCAGTACTTC. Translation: CASSLGESGHYEQYF.

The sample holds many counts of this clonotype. The CDR3 is CASSISGTYEQYF. CDR3 nucleotide sequence: TGCGCCAGCAGCATAAGCGGAACCTACGAGCAGTACTTC. The V call is TRBV5-1, the J call TRBJ2-7; maybe TRBD2 (5 bases). Germline V gene lookup returns CDR1 SGHRS and CDR2 YFSETQ. This CDR3 is 13 amino acids long. Trimming shortened V by 4 bases and J by 2 bases, and 10 bases separated the two germline ends. The full variable domain, in which reference TRBV5-1 and TRBJ2-7 provide the parts outside the CDR3, is KAGVTQTPRYLIKTRGQQVTLSCSPISGHRSVSWYQQTPGQGLQFLFEYFSETQRNKGNFPGRFSGRQFSNSRSEMNVSTLELGDSALYLCASSISGTYEQYFGPGTRLTVT.

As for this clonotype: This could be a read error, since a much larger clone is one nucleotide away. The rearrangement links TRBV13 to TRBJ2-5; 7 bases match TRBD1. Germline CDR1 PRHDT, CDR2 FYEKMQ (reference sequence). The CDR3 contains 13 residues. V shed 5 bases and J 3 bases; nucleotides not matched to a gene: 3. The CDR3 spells CASSITGEETQYF. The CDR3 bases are TGTGCCAGCAGCATAACAGGGGAAGAGACCCAGTACTTC.

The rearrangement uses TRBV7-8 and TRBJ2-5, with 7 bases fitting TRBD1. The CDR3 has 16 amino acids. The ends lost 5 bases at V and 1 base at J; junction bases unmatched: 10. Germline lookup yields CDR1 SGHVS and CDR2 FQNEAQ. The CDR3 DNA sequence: TGTGCCAGCAGCCCCTATTTAGGGGGCCTCCAAGAGACCCAGTACTTC. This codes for CASSPYLGGLQETQYF.

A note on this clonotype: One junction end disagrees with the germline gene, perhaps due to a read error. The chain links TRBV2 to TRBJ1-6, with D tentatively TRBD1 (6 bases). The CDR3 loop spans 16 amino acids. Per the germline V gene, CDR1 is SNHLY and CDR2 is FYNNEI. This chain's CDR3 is CASRSRGSSCNSPLHF. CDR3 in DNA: TGTGCCAGCAGGTCCAGGGGAAGCTCCTGTAATTCACCCCTCCACTTT.

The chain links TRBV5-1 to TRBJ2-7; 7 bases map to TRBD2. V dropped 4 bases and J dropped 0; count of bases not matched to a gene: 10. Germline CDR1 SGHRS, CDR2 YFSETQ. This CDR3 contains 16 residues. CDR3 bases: TGCGCCAGCAGCGGCTCGGGCGGGGGAAGCTCCTACGAGCAGTACTTC. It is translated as CASSGSGGGSSYEQYF.

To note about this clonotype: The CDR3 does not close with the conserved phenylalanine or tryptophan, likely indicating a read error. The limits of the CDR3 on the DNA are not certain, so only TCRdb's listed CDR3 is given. This CDR3 is CAWSAGQGLELRI. The V and J genes are TRBV30 and TRBJ1-2; the D call in the table, TRBD1, was not verified against the DNA. The CDR3 length equals 13 residues, ends included. CDR1 and CDR2 (germline): GTSNPN, SVGIG (reference sequence).

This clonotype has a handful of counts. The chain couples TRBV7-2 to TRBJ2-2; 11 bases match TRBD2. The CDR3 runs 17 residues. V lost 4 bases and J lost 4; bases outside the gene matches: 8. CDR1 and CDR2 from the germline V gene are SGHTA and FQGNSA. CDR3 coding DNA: TGTGCCAGCAGCTCCCATCCGGGACTAGCGGTCACCGGGGAGCTGTTTTTT. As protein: CASSSHPGLAVTGELFF.

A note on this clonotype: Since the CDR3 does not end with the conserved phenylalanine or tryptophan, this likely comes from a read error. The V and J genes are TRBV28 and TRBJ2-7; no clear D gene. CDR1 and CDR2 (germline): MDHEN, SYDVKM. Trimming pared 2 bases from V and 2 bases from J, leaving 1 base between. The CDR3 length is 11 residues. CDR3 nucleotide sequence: TGTGCCAGCAGTTTAACCTACGAGCAGTACCTC. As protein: CASSLTYEQYL.

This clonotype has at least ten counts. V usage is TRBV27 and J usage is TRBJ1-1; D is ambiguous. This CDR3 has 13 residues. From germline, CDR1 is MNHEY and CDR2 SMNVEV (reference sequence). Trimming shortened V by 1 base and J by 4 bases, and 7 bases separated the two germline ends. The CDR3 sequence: CASSLFGGTEAFF. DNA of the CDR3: TGTGCCAGCAGTTTATTTGGAGGCACTGAAGCTTTCTTT.

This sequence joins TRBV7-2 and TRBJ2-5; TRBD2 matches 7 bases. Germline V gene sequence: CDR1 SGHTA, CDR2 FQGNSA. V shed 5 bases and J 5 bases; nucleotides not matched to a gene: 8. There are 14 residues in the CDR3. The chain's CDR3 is CASSLNAGVETQYF. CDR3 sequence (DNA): TGTGCCAGCAGCCTGAATGCGGGGGTGGAGACCCAGTACTTC.

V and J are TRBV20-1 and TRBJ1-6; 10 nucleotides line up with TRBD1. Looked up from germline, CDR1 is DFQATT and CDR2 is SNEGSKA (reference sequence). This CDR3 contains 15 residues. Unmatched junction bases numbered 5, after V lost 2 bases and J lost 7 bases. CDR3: CSARSPGQGNSPLHF. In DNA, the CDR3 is TGCAGTGCTAGAAGTCCGGGACAGGGGAATTCACCCCTCCACTTT.

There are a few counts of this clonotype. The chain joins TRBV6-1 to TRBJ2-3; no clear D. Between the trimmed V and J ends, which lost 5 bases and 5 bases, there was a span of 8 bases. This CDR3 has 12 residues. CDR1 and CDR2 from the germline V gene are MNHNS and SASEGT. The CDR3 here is CASSQQQDTQYF. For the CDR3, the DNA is TGTGCCAGCAGTCAACAGCAAGATACGCAGTATTTT.